This is a list of T cell receptor beta chains from one sample in a study of molecular identifiers for immune sequencing clone quantification. TCRdb re-called the PCR reads with MiXCR, one entry per CDR3 protein. Among approximately 320,000 distinct CDR3 sequences listed, 24% were seen once. Sequenced sample: naive CD8+ T cells from blood, with Jurkat cell RNA spiked in. Receptors originate from a human donor in good health. Some libraries in this study had Jurkat cell RNA spiked in. The CDR3 runs from the conserved cysteine through the conserved F or W. D genes are given only for firm matches. Clone size, where shown, is once, few, many, or a class for clones that have expanded.

D	V	J	length	size	DNA	CDR3
NA	TRBV7-9	TRBJ2-3	13	many	TGTGCCAGCAGCTTAGTCGGGGTCCCCACGCAGTATTTT	CASSLVGVPTQYF
NA	TRBV27	TRBJ1-1	13	few	TGTGCCAGCAGTCAGGGACGCCCGACTCGAGCTTTCTTT	CASSQGRPTRAFF
NA	TRBV10-3	TRBJ1-1	18	few	TGTGCCATCAGCGTCTTTTGGGGCCGGGGGCTTATGAACACTGAAGCTTTCTTT	CAISVFWGRGLMNTEAFF
NA	TRBV6-5	TRBJ1-5	15	many	TGTGCCAGCAGTTACTCAGCAGGCGGCAATCAGCCCCAGCATTTT	CASSYSAGGNQPQHF
NA	TRBV19	TRBJ2-1	11	NA	TGTGCCAGTAGTATATTTGGGAGTCAGTTCTTC	CASSIFGSQFF
NA	TRBV6-2/TRBV6-3	TRBJ2-3	15	few	TGTGCCAGCAGTTACCGGGACTCTCTCACAGATACGCAGTATTTT	CASSYRDSLTDTQYF
TRBD2	TRBV9	TRBJ2-2	18	NA	TGTGCCAGCAGCGTAGAGGGGAGCGGGAGAGCGAGAACCGGGGAGCTGTTTTTT	CASSVEGSGRARTGELFF
NA	TRBV4-3	TRBJ2-5	17	few	TGCGCCAGCAGCCAAGACGCAGGGGTGAAGTTCCTAGAGACCCAGTACTTC	CASSQDAGVKFLETQYF
TRBD2	TRBV7-2	TRBJ2-7	16	many	TGTGCCAGCAGCTTTGGGACTAGCGGAAGCTCCTACGAGCAGTACTTC	CASSFGTSGSSYEQYF
NA	TRBV5-4	TRBJ2-3	12	NA	TGTGCCAGCAGACGTAGCACAGATACGCAGTATTTT	CASRRSTDTQYF
NA	TRBV2	TRBJ2-7	13	many	TGTGCCAGCAGCGGAGGGACCGAATACGAGCAGTACTTC	CASSGGTEYEQYF
NA	TRBV19	TRBJ2-3	12	NA	TGTGCCAGTAGTTATAATGAAGATACGCAGTATTTT	CASSYNEDTQYF
NA	TRBV6-1	TRBJ2-3	13	few	TGTGCCAGCAGTGACAGACCAACAGATACGCAGTATTTT	CASSDRPTDTQYF
NA	TRBV7-9	TRBJ1-5	14	once	TGTGCCAGCAGCCATCCGGGTCGCAATCCGCCCCCGCATTTT	CASSHPGRNPPPHF
NA	TRBV7-9	TRBJ1-4	12	many	TGTGCCAGCAGCTCCAATAGGGACCTACTGTTTTTT	CASSSNRDLLFF
NA	TRBV28	TRBJ2-3	14	many	TGTGCCAGCAGTTCTGGGTCAACAGCGGATACGCAGTATTTT	CASSSGSTADTQYF
TRBD1	TRBV19	TRBJ2-7	15	NA	TGTGCCAGTAGTATCGGGACAGGTCTAATCCACGAGCAGTACTTC	CASSIGTGLIHEQYF
NA	TRBV9	TRBJ1-2	13	many	TGTGCCAGCAGCGTAGACAGTTCCTATGGCTACACCTTC	CASSVDSSYGYTF
NA	TRBV12-3/TRBV12-4	TRBJ1-1	14	many	TGTGCCAGCACCCCAGGGTTATGGGACACTGAAGCTTTCTTT	CASTPGLWDTEAFF
NA	TRBV6-2/TRBV6-3	TRBJ1-1	15	NA	TGTGCCAGCAGTTACTCGACGGGTATGAACACTGAAGCTTTCTTT	CASSYSTGMNTEAFF
TRBD1	TRBV12-3/TRBV12-4	TRBJ2-5	16	few	TGTGCCAGCAGGACTGGAGACAGGGAGCACCAAGAGACCCAGTACTTC	CASRTGDREHQETQYF
TRBD1	TRBV6-1	TRBJ2-3	14	NA	TGTGCCAGCAGTGAGGACAGGGCGGCAGATACGCAGTATTTT	CASSEDRAADTQYF
TRBD1	TRBV5-1	TRBJ2-5	15	few	TGCGCCAGCAGCCTTTGGCAGGGGGCAGGGGAGACCCAGTACTTC	CASSLWQGAGETQYF
NA	TRBV27	TRBJ1-6	12	many	TGTGCCAGCAGTTTCTGGAATTCACCCCTCCACTTT	CASSFWNSPLHF
NA	TRBV4-1	TRBJ1-1	14	many	TGCGCCAGCAGCCAAGTAGTAGCAGGGAGCGAAGCTTTCTTT	CASSQVVAGSEAFF
NA	TRBV29-1	TRBJ1-6	13	many	TGCAGCGAAGGGGCGTCCTATAATTCACCCCTCCACTTT	CSEGASYNSPLHF
NA	TRBV7-6	TRBJ2-1	17	NA	TGTGCCAGCAGCTTGAATCAAGGGGCCTACACATACAATGAGCAGTTCTTC	CASSLNQGAYTYNEQFF
TRBD1	TRBV4-3	TRBJ1-1	16	many	TGCGCCAGCAGCTCCGGCCAAAGACAGGGTGGCACTGAAGCTTTCTTT	CASSSGQRQGGTEAFF
TRBD1	TRBV4-2	TRBJ2-3	18	NA	TGTGCCAGCAGCCCCCTAGGGGGAGGGACAGGGGCTGGAGATACGCAGTATTTT	CASSPLGGGTGAGDTQYF
NA	TRBV29-1	TRBJ1-2	13	many	TGCAGCGTTGAACAGACAACTAACTATGGCTACACCTTC	CSVEQTTNYGYTF
TRBD1	TRBV6-2/TRBV6-3	TRBJ1-4	15	few	TGTGCCAGCAGCTACCCCGGACAGGGAGATGAAAAACTGTTTTTT	CASSYPGQGDEKLFF
NA	TRBV20-1	TRBJ2-7	14	few	TGCAGTGCTAGAGTGATTAGCGGTTCCTACGAGCAGTACTTC	CSARVISGSYEQYF
TRBD2	TRBV19	TRBJ2-7	16	many	TGTGCCAGTAGTATCGTCGGAGCGGGAGGGAGCAACGAGCAGTACTTC	CASSIVGAGGSNEQYF
NA	TRBV19	TRBJ1-5	13	many	TGTGCCAGCCAATTGGGGGGGAGACAGCCCCAGCATTTT	CASQLGGRQPQHF
TRBD1	TRBV14	TRBJ1-3	15	few	TGTGCCAGCAGCCACCCCCCAGGGGGTGAAAACACCATATATTTT	CASSHPPGGENTIYF
NA	TRBV7-9	TRBJ2-7	14	many	TGTGCCAGCAGCGTCCCGGGGAACTCCTACGAGCAGTACTTC	CASSVPGNSYEQYF